This TCR beta chain appears in the sequencing data of a study of blood T cell repertoires in COVID-19. Looking at the study overall: Acute-phase and convalescent COVID-19 samples originated in the United States, Italy and Spain. T cells, B-cell-depleted T cells, or PBMCs supplied cDNA or gDNA.

As originally analysed: Amplified reference gene primers provided the basis for estimating nucleated cell counts. The assay was immunoSEQ multiplex PCR, and TCRdb's table has in-frame clones only and misses some. V and J calls plus clone size are reproduced from that table; the DNA served to infer D and trimming. Found here are approximately 230,000 clones, 70% to 90% of them singletons; the top ten hold roughly 2%. The CDR3 length is 17 residues. Germline V gene lookup returns CDR1 SGHTA and CDR2 FQGNSA. V dropped 0 bases and J dropped 2 bases, with 15 bases sitting between them. This TCR came from a woman aged 35 to 49 who had recovered from COVID-19. The V call is TRBV7-2, the J call TRBJ2-3, with TRBD2 as a possible D gene (6 bases). The sequencing input was peripheral blood. The CDR3 protein is CASSLARWSGSTDTQYF. DNA of the CDR3: TGTGCCAGCAGCTTAGCGCGTTGGAGCGGGTCCACAGATACGCAGTATTTT.